Sequencing of this T cell receptor (beta chain) was carried out in a study of cytomegalovirus exposure and HLA in healthy donors. CDR3 size: 15 residues. Germline lookup yields CDR1 SGHVS and CDR2 FQNEAQ. Trimming removed 5 bases from V and 4 bases from J, with 17 bases in between. The PCR made use of 60 Vbeta and 13 Jbeta primers. Generated by immunoSEQ multiplex PCR, the TCRdb table keeps only in-frame clones and is missing some. Of 150,000 to 200,000 clones listed, 70% to 85% are singletons. The receptor comes from a man over 45 in good health and CMV-seropositive. What was sequenced was PBMCs. The chain joins TRBV7-8 to TRBJ2-5, with TRBD1 as a possible D gene (6 bases). For the CDR3, the DNA is TGTGCCAGCAGCAAACCGGGACATCCCGGAGAGACCCAGTACTTC. The encoded protein is CASSKPGHPGETQYF.